The present T cell receptor beta chain was sequenced within a study of OX40 agonist ivuxolimab in advanced cancers. Study-level information: Three patients, one with hepatocellular carcinoma and two with cutaneous melanoma, responded partially.

This CDR3 comprises 15 residues. The ends were cut back, 4 bases at V and 2 bases at J, with 15 bases in the middle. CDR1 is SGHVS, CDR2 FNYEAQ, per germline. Sequenced by immunoSEQ multiplex PCR; TCRdb stores in-frame clones only, minus some. Among about 100,000 clones listed, roughly 90% were seen once. The source was CD4+ or CD8+ T cells sorted from blood, collected in a trial of the OX40 agonist ivuxolimab. The chain joins TRBV7-6 to TRBJ2-7; D may correspond to TRBD1 or TRBD2 (6 bases each). The receptor was derived from an adult with an advanced solid tumor such as melanoma, head and neck, liver or kidney cancer. The DNA of the CDR3 is TGTGCCAGCAGCTCCCAAGGGGGGAACGCCTACGAGCAGTACTTC. It encodes CASSSQGGNAYEQYF.